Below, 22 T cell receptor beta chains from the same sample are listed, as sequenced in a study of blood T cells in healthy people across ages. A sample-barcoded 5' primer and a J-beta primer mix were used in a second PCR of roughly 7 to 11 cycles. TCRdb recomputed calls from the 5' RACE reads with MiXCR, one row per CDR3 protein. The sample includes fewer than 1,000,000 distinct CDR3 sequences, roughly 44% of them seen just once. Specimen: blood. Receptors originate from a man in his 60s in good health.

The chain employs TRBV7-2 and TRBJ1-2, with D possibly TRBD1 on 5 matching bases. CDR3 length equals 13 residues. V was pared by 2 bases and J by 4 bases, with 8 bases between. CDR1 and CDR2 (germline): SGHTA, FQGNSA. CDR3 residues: CASSLLTAYGYTF. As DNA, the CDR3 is TGTGCCAGCAGCTTATTGACAGCCTATGGCTACACCTTC.

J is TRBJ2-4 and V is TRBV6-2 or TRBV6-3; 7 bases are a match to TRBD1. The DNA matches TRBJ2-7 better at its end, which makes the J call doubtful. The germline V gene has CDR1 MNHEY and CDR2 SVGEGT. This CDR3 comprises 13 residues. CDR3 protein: CASRGQVNYEQYF. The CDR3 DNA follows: TGTGCCAGCAGAGGACAGGTTAACTACGAGCAGTACTTC.

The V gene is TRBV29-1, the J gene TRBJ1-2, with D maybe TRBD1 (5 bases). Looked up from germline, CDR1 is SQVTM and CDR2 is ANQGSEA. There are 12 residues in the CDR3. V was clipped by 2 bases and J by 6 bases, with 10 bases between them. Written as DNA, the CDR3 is TGCAGCGTTGAACAGGGTTTGCATGGCTACACCTTC. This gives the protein CSVEQGLHGYTF.

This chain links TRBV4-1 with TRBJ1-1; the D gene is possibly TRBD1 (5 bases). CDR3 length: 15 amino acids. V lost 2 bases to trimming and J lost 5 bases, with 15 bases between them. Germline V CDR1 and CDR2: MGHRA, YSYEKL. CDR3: CASSQPSSGGTEAFF. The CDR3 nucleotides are TGCGCCAGCAGCCAACCCTCATCGGGGGGGACTGAAGCTTTCTTT.

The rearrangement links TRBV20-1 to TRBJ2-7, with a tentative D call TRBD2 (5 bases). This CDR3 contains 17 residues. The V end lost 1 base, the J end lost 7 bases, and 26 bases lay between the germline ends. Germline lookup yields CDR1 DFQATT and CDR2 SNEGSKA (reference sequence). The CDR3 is CSARGEAAIPHLNEQYF. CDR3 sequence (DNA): TGCAGTGCTAGAGGAGAAGCGGCTATCCCTCATCTTAATGAGCAGTACTTC.

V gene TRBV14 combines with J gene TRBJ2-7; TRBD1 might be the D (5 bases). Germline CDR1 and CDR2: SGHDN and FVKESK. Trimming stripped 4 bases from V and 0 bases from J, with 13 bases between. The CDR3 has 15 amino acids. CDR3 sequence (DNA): TGTGCCAGCAGCCTACGACAGAGGAGCTCCTACGAGCAGTACTTC. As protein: CASSLRQRSSYEQYF.

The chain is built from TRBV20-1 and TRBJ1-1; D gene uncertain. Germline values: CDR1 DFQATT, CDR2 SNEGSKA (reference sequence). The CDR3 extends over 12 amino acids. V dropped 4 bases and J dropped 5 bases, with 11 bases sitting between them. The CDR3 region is CSANAEGTEAFF. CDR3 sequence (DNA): TGCAGTGCTAACGCAGAAGGGACTGAAGCTTTCTTT.

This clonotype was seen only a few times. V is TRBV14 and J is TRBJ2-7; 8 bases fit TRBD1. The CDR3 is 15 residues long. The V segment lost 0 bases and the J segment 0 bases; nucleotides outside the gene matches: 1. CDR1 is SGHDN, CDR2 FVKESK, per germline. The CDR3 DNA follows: TGTGCCAGCAGCCAAGATCAGGGGGCCTCCTACGAGCAGTACTTC. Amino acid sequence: CASSQDQGASYEQYF.

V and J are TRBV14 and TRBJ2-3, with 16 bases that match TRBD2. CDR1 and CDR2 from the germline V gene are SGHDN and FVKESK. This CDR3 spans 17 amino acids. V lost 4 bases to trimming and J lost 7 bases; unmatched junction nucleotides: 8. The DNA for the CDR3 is TGTGCCAGCAGCCTTCCCGGGACTAGCGGGGGGGCTCATACGCAGTATTTT. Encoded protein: CASSLPGTSGGAHTQYF.

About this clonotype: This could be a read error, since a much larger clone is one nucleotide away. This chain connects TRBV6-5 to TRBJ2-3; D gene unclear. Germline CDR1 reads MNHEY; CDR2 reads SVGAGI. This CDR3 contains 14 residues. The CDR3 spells CASSDSPRSFTQYF. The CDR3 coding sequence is TGTGCCAGCAGTGACTCGCCCAGGAGTTTTACGCAGTATTTT.

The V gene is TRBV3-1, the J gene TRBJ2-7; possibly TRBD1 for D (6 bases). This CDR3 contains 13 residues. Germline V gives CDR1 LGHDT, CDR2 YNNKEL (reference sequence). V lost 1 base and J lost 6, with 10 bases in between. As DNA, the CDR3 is TGTGCCAGCAGCCAAGTTAACAGGGCCGAGCAGTACTTC. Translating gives CASSQVNRAEQYF.

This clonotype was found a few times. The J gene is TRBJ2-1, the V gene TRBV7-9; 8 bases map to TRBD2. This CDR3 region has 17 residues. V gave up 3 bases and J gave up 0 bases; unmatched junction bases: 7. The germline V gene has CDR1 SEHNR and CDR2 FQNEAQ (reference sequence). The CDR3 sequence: CASSFSGGRSSYNEQFF. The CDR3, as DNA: TGTGCCAGCAGCTTTTCAGGCGGGAGGAGCTCCTACAATGAGCAGTTCTTC.

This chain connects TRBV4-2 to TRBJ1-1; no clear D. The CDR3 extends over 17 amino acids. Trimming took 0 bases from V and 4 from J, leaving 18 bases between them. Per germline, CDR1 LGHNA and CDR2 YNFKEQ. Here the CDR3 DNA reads TGTGCCAGCAGCCAAGATCCGGGCAGGAGCTGGGGCACTGAAGCTTTCTTT. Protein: CASSQDPGRSWGTEAFF.

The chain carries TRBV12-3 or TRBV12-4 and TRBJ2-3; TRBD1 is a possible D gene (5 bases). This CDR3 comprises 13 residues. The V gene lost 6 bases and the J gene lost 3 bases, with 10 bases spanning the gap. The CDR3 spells CASRQQATDTQYF. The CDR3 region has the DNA TGTGCCAGCAGGCAACAGGCAACAGATACGCAGTATTTT.

CDR3 amino acids: CASSLGDRTHQPQHF. CDR3 DNA sequence: TGTGCCAGCAGCTTAGGGGACAGAACACATCAGCCCCAGCATTTT. The chain carries TRBV7-2 and TRBJ1-5; TRBD1 matches 7 bases. Unmatched junction bases numbered 5, after V lost 1 base and J lost 5 bases. CDR3 length equals 15 residues. Per germline, CDR1 SGHTA and CDR2 FQGNSA.

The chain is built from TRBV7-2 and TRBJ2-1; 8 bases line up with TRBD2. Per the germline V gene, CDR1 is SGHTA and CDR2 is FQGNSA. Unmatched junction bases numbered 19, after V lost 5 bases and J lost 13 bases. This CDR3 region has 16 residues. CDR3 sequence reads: CASSLRQAGGQETQFF. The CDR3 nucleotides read TGTGCCAGCAGCCTTAGGCAGGCGGGGGGTCAAGAGACCCAGTTCTTC.

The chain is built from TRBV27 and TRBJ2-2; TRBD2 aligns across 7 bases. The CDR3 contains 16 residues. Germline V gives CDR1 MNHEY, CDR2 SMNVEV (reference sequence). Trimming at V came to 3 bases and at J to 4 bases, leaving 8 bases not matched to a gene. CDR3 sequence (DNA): TGTGCCAGCAGTTTGGTCGGCGGGGGTCTCACCGGGGAGCTGTTTTTT. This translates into CASSLVGGGLTGELFF.

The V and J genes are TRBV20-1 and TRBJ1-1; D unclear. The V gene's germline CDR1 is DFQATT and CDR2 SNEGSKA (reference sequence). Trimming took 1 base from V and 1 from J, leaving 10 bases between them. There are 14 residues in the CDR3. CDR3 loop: CSARVPPQNTEAFF. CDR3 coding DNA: TGCAGTGCTAGAGTGCCCCCCCAGAACACTGAAGCTTTCTTT.

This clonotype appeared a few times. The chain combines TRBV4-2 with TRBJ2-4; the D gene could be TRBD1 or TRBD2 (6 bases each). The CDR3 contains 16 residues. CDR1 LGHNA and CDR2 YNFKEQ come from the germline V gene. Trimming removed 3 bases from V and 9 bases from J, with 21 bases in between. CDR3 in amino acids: CASSQGGQLGLGIQYF. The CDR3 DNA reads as TGTGCCAGCAGCCAGGGAGGACAGCTTGGTTTGGGCATTCAGTACTTC.

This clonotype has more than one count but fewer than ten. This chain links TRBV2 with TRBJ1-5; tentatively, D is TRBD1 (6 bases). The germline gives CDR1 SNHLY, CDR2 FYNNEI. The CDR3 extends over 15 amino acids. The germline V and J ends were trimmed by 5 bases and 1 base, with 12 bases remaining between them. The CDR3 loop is CASSFVGASNQPQHF. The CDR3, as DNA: TGTGCCAGCAGTTTCGTGGGGGCGAGCAATCAGCCCCAGCATTTT.

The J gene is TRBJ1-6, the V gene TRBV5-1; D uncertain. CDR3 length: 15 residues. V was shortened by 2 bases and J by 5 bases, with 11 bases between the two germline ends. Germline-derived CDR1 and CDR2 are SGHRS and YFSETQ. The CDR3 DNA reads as TGCGCCAGCAGCTTAGGCCAGGAGAATAATTCACCCCTCCACTTT. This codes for CASSLGQENNSPLHF.

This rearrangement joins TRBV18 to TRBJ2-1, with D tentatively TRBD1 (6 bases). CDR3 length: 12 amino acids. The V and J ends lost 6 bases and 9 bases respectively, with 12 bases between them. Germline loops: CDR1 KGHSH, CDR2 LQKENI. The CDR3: CASSQGRGEQFF. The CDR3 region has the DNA TGTGCCAGCTCTCAGGGGAGAGGTGAGCAGTTCTTC. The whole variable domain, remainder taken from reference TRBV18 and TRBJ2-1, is NAGVMQNPRHLVRRRGQEARLRCSPMKGHSHVYWYRQLPEEGLKFMVYLQKENIIDESGMPKERFSAEFPKEGPSILRIQQVVRGDSAAYFCASSQGRGEQFFGPGTRLTVL.